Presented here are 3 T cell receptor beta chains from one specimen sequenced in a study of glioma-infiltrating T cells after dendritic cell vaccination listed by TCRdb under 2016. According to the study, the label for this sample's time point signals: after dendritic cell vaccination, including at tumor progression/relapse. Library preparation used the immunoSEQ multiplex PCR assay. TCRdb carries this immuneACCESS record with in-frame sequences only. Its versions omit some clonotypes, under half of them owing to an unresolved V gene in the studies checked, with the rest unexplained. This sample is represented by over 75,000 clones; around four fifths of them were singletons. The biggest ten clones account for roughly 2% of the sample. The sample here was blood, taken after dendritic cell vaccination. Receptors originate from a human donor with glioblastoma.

The CDR3 DNA reads as TGTGCCAGCATCGCGAGGTACGAGACGGCGGCCTACGAGCAGTACTTC. Its translation: CASIARYETAAYEQYF. The chain recombines TRBV25-1 with TRBJ2-7; D unclear. V shed 7 bases and J shed 2 bases, with 21 bases lying between them. CDR3 length: 16 residues. CDR1 and CDR2 from the germline V gene are MGHDK and SYGVNS.

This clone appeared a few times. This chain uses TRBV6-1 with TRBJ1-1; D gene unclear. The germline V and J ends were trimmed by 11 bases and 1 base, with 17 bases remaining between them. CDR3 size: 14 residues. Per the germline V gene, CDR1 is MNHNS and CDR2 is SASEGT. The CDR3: CAARQDGRNTEAFF. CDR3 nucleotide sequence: TGTGCCGCCCGTCAGGATGGCCGGAACACTGAAGCTTTCTTT.

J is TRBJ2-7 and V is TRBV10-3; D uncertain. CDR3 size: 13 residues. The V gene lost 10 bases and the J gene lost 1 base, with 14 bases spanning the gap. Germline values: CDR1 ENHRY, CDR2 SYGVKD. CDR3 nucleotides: TGTGCCAGCCAGAAGATGAAATCCTACGAGCAGTACTTC. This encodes CASQKMKSYEQYF.